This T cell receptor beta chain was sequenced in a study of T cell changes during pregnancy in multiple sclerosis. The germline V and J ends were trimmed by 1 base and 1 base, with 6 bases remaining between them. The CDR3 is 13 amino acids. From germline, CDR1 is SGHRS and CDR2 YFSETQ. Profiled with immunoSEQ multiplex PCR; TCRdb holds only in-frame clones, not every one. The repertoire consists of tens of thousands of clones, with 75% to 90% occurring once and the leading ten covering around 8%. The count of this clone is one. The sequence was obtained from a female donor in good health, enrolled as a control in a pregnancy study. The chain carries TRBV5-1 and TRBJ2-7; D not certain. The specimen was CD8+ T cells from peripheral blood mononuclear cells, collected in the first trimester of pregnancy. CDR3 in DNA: TGCGCCAGCAGCTTGACTCGATCCTACGAGCAGTACTTC. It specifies CASSLTRSYEQYF. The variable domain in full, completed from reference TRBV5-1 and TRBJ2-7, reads KAGVTQTPRYLIKTRGQQVTLSCSPISGHRSVSWYQQTPGQGLQFLFEYFSETQRNKGNFPGRFSGRQFSNSRSEMNVSTLELGDSALYLCASSLTRSYEQYFGPGTRLTVT.